Given below is one T cell receptor (beta chain) in context. Its specificity is unknown. The data stem from a study of beta chain features in type 1 diabetes. Expressed TCRB transcripts were sequenced, since all the RNA that had been isolated was reverse transcribed. Clones were sequenced by immunoSEQ multiplex PCR, and TCRdb holds only the in-frame ones, with some missing. The sample lists roughly 400,000 clones; 8.5% to 10% were seen once. The CDR3 sequence is 13 residues long. Germline CDR1 and CDR2: GTSNPN and SVGIG (reference sequence). V shed 5 bases and J shed 4 bases, with 14 bases lying between them. Study results and caveats: Shortening that was moderate but significant affected the TCRB CDR3s of Type 1 diabetes patients in all four CD4+ subsets.

The chain employs TRBV30 and TRBJ2-5; D gene unclear. The sequencing input was central memory CD4+ T cells from blood. The TCR comes from a young man with type 1 diabetes. CDR3 nucleotides: TGTGCCTGGGCCGGGTCCAGCAGAGAGACCCAGTACTTC. It is translated as CAWAGSSRETQYF.